The source of this T cell receptor (beta chain) is a study of regulatory T cells in long-lasting Graves disease. Across the study: Newly diagnosed Graves' patients had under 3 months of antithyroid drugs.

This clonotype was seen at least ten times. The time point is: newly diagnosed GD, antithyroid drugs for less than 3 months. Making the TCR library involved RNA that had been extracted from PBMCs. V lost 1 base, J lost 9 bases, and 15 bases lay in between. CDR1 and CDR2 (germline): SGHDN, FVKESK. The CDR3 extends over 14 amino acids. Through Arm-PCR of CDR3 regions and iRepertoire HTBI primers, TCR beta libraries were built. TCRdb processed the multiplex PCR reads anew with MiXCR; each CDR3 protein has one entry. The sample records approximately 270,000 distinct CDR3 sequences, under 20% being singletons. The same sample was also studied in work on T cells in Graves' hyperthyroidism and ophthalmopathy. That report adds: Primed by the HTBI set, a first-round RT-PCR was run on the TCR CDR3.

The J gene is TRBJ2-5, the V gene TRBV14, with D unclear. This TCR was recovered from a woman aged 30 to 39 with Graves disease. The starting material was peripheral blood mononuclear cells (PBMCs), obtained at new diagnosis, from a patient treated with antithyroid drugs. The CDR3 nucleotides are TGTGCCAGCAGCCAAGTTGTGGGGATTGGGGCCCAGTACTTC. It yields the protein CASSQVVGIGAQYF.